This T cell receptor (beta chain) is from a study of blood T cell repertoires in COVID-19. Study context: The analysed material was cDNA or gDNA that came from T cells, B-cell-depleted T cells, or PBMCs.

Using immunoSEQ multiplex PCR, the repertoire was profiled, and TCRdb retains in-frame clones only, with some absent. This table has about 180,000 clones, about four fifths appearing once. Sequences were obtained from peripheral blood. This receptor was obtained from a human donor in a cohort sampled during active COVID-19.

The CDR3 bases are TGTGCCAGCAGCTTTCCTAGCGGGGGATGGAACACCGGGGAGCTGTTTTTT. Residues: CASSFPSGGWNTGELFF. V usage is TRBV5-8 and J usage is TRBJ2-2; TRBD2 aligns across 10 bases. The CDR3 totals 17 residues. The germline V gene encodes CDR1 SGHTS and CDR2 YDEGEE. Trimming removed 2 bases from V and 1 base from J; junction bases left unmatched: 5.